This TCR beta chain was identified in a study of technical replicates of blood from several donors. TCRdb's table, derived via immunoSEQ multiplex PCR, lists solely in-frame clones and lacks some. The repertoire includes tens of thousands of clones, 85% to 95% of them detected once, and 0.2% to 0.25% sits in the top ten. In germline, CDR1 is SQVTM, CDR2 ANQGSEA. The CDR3 is 14 residues long. The J segment lost 2 bases and the V segment lost 5 bases, leaving 6 bases of the junction unmatched. The sequenced sample was T cells isolated from PBMCs. This chain connects TRBV29-1 to TRBJ2-1; TRBD2 agrees at 7 bases. The TCR originated in a human donor in good health. CDR3 nucleotide sequence: TGCAGCGTTCGTCTAGCGGAGACCTACAATGAGCAGTTCTTC. Translation gives CSVRLAETYNEQFF.